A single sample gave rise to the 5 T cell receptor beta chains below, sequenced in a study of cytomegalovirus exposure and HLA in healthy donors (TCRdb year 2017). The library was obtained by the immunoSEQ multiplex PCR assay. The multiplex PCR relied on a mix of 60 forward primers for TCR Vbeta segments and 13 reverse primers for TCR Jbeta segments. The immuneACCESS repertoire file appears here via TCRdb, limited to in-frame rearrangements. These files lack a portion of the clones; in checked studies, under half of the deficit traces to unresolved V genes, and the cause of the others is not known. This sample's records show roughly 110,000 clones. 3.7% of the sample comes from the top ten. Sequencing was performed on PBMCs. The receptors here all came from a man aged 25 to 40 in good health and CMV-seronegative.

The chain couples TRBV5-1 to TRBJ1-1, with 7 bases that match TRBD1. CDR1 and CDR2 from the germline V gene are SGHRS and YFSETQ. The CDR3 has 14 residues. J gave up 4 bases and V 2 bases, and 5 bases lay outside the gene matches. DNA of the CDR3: TGCGCCAGCAGCTTCAGTACAGGGGCCACTGAAGCTTTCTTT. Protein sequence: CASSFSTGATEAFF.

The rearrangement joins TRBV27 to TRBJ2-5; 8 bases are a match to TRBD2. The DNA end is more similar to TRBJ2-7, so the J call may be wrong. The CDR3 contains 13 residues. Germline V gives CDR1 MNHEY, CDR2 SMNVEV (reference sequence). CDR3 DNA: TGTGCCAGCAGTTACACTAGCGGTTACGAGCAGTACTTC. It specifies CASSYTSGYEQYF.

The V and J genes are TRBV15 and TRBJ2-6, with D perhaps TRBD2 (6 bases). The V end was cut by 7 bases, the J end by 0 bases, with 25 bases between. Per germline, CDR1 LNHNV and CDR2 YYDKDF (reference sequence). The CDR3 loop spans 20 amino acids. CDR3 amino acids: CATTPGGMEAEYSGANVLTF. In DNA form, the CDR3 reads TGTGCCACCACTCCTGGAGGGATGGAGGCTGAATACTCTGGGGCCAACGTCCTGACTTTC. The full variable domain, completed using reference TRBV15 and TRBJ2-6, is DAMVIQNPRYQVTQFGKPVTLSCSQTLNHNVMYWYQQKSSQAPKLLFHYYDKDFNNEADTPDNFQSRRPNTSFCFLDIRSPGLGDTAMYLCATTPGGMEAEYSGANVLTFGAGSRLTVL.

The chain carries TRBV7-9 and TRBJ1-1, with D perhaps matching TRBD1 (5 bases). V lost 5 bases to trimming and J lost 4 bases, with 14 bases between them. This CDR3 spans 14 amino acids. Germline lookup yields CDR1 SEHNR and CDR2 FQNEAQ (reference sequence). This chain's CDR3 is CASSETSGGTEAFF. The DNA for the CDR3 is TGTGCCAGCAGCGAAACATCGGGGGGCACTGAAGCTTTCTTT.

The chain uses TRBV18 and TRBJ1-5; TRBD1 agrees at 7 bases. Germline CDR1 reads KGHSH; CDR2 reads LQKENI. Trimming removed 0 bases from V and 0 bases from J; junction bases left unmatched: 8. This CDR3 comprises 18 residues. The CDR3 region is CASSPPGTPGGSNQPQHF. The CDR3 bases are TGTGCCAGCTCACCACCAGGGACTCCAGGGGGTAGCAATCAGCCCCAGCATTTT.